These 19 T cell receptor beta chains share one sample of origin, sequenced in a study of cytomegalovirus exposure and HLA in healthy donors. The PCR was carried out with 60 Vbeta primers and 13 Jbeta primers. Method: immunoSEQ multiplex PCR; TCRdb's copy keeps in-frame clones and lacks some. The table lists 65,000 to 75,000 clones, 60% to 75% of them singletons. Sequenced material: PBMCs. The receptor set was obtained from a woman aged 55-70 years in good health and CMV-seropositive.

This clone was recorded a few times. CDR3 bases: TGTGCCAGCAGTTACTCGAGGACAGGGGGTAACTATGGCTACACCTTC. Amino acids: CASSYSRTGGNYGYTF. The chain links TRBV6-5 to TRBJ1-2; 10 bases are shared with TRBD1. Germline V gives CDR1 MNHEY, CDR2 SVGAGI. The J segment lost 1 base and the V segment lost 0 bases, leaving 2 bases of the junction unmatched. The CDR3 totals 16 residues.

This chain links TRBV2 with TRBJ1-6; TRBD1 might be the D (5 bases). V was shortened by 7 bases and J by 10 bases, with 20 bases between the two germline ends. Germline loops: CDR1 SNHLY, CDR2 FYNNEI. CDR3 size: 15 residues. This CDR3 reads CASIDRTGGGSPLHF. The CDR3 nucleotides are TGTGCCAGCATCGATAGGACGGGCGGGGGATCACCCCTCCACTTT. Looking up the rest from reference TRBV2 and TRBJ1-6 gives the full variable domain: EPEVTQTPSHQVTQMGQEVILRCVPISNHLYFYWYRQILGQKVEFLVSFYNNEISEKSEIFDDQFSVERPDGSNFTLKIRSTKLEDSAMYFCASIDRTGGGSPLHFGNGTRLTVT.

This chain joins TRBV19 and TRBJ1-6, with TRBD1 matching 11 bases. The CDR3 has 14 amino acids. CDR1 and CDR2 (germline): LNHDA, SQIVND (reference sequence). With 5 bases clipped from V and 6 bases from J, the junction kept 0 bases outside the gene matches. The CDR3 region has the DNA TGTGCCAGTAGTGGGACAGGGGGTAATTCACCCCTCCACTTT. This sequence encodes CASSGTGGNSPLHF.

This clone was counted between two and nine times. This chain uses TRBV5-6 with TRBJ2-5; D is uncertain. The CDR3 runs 11 residues. V was shortened by 4 bases and J by 5 bases, with 6 bases between the two germline ends. Germline V gene sequence: CDR1 SGHDT, CDR2 YYEEEE. CDR3 protein: CASSRLETQYF. The CDR3 coding sequence is TGTGCCAGCAGCCGTCTGGAGACCCAGTACTTC.

The V gene is TRBV5-4, the J gene TRBJ2-7, with TRBD1 identical over 8 bases. The V gene's germline CDR1 is SGHNT and CDR2 YYREEE (reference sequence). The CDR3 totals 16 residues. The V and J ends lost 0 bases and 4 bases, in that order; junction bases with no gene match: 9. CDR3 residues: CASSLAGQGANYEQYF. The CDR3 DNA sequence: TGTGCCAGCAGCTTGGCCGGACAGGGTGCCAATTACGAGCAGTACTTC.

The chain is built from TRBV7-9 and TRBJ2-7, with 7 bases lining up with TRBD2. Germline assignment: CDR1 SEHNR and CDR2 FQNEAQ (reference sequence). V was clipped by 1 base and J by 2 bases; unmatched bases: 5. CDR3 length equals 15 residues. CDR3 coding DNA: TGTGCCAGCAGCTTAGGGGGGACTAAGCCCTACGAGCAGTACTTC. Translating it yields CASSLGGTKPYEQYF.

Note on this clone: Different DNA sequences within this sample yield the same CDR3. V is TRBV5-1 and J is TRBJ1-1; tentative D call: TRBD1 (6 bases). Trimming stripped 5 bases from V and 2 bases from J, with 10 bases between. The CDR3 runs 13 residues. Germline-derived CDR1 and CDR2 are SGHRS and YFSETQ. The CDR3 sequence: CASSPQGNTEAFF. CDR3 nucleotide sequence: TGCGCCAGCAGTCCACAGGGAAACACTGAAGCTTTCTTT.

The rearrangement links TRBV27 to TRBJ2-2, with 8 bases identical to TRBD1. The CDR3 covers 15 residues. CDR1 MNHEY and CDR2 SMNVEV come from the germline V gene (reference sequence). V lost 3 bases and J lost 5; bases outside the gene matches: 5. The CDR3 protein is CASSFRQGATGELFF. The CDR3 nucleotides are TGTGCCAGCAGTTTTCGGCAGGGGGCGACCGGGGAGCTGTTTTTT.

This clone was seen a handful of times. This CDR3 reads CASSDTGTHYEQYF. In DNA, the CDR3 is TGTGCCAGCAGCGACACCGGGACACACTACGAGCAGTACTTC. The chain links TRBV7-8 to TRBJ2-7, with D perhaps TRBD1 (6 bases). Deletions cut 5 bases from V and 3 bases from J, with 14 bases between. The CDR3 loop spans 14 amino acids. From germline, CDR1 is SGHVS and CDR2 FQNEAQ.

This clone was counted only a few times. The J gene is TRBJ1-1, the V gene TRBV12-5; 7 bases fit TRBD1. The CDR3 runs 13 residues. V was pared by 7 bases and J by 6 bases, with 8 bases of the junction left unmatched. Germline CDR1 reads LGHNT; CDR2 reads FRNRAP. The CDR3 bases are TGTGCTAGTGCCCTTACAGGGGAGGCTGAAGCTTTCTTT. Its protein is CASALTGEAEAFF.

The chain employs TRBV29-1 and TRBJ1-2; D may be TRBD1 (6 bases). The CDR3 spans 12 residues. V lost 1 base and J 8 bases, leaving 11 bases between the germline ends. Germline V gene sequence: CDR1 SQVTM, CDR2 ANQGSEA. The CDR3 region has the DNA TGCAGCGTTGAAGGTCTCGGACAGGGCTACACCTTC. This translates into CSVEGLGQGYTF.

This clone appeared a single time. The chain joins TRBV25-1 to TRBJ2-2; D unresolved. V lost 4 bases and J 6 bases, leaving 9 bases between the germline ends. The length of the CDR3 is 13 residues. Germline V gives CDR1 MGHDK, CDR2 SYGVNS. CDR3 DNA: TGTGCCAGCAGTGTTTCAGGTTCCGGGGAGCTGTTTTTT. It is translated as CASSVSGSGELFF.

For this clone: Distinct nucleotide sequences in the sample also encode this CDR3. The rearrangement uses TRBV5-1 and TRBJ2-7; D possibly corresponds to TRBD2 (5 bases). Germline values: CDR1 SGHRS, CDR2 YFSETQ. The CDR3 length is 13 residues. V was cut by 4 bases and J by 6 bases, with 14 bases left in between. The chain's CDR3 is CASSDIVGGEQYF. For the CDR3, the DNA is TGCGCCAGCAGCGACATCGTCGGAGGCGAGCAGTACTTC.

This clone was found a few times. The gene calls are TRBV4-1 and TRBJ2-1; a weak D match, TRBD2 (7 bases). From germline, CDR1 is MGHRA and CDR2 YSYEKL. The V gene lost 3 bases and the J gene lost 7 bases, with 16 bases spanning the gap. The CDR3 runs 15 residues. The CDR3 here is CASSHPAGALNEQFF. The CDR3 DNA follows: TGCGCCAGCAGCCACCCGGCGGGGGCCTTAAATGAGCAGTTCTTC.

This chain links TRBV5-1 with TRBJ1-1; D unresolved. The CDR3 consists of 17 residues. The V end was cut by 1 base, the J end by 0 bases, with 16 bases between. Germline assignment: CDR1 SGHRS and CDR2 YFSETQ. This CDR3 reads CASSLLSGLSMNTEAFF. The CDR3 nucleotides read TGCGCCAGCAGCTTGTTGTCAGGACTATCCATGAACACTGAAGCTTTCTTT.

This clone occurred a few times. This chain joins TRBV5-1 and TRBJ2-7; no clear D gene. CDR1 is SGHRS and CDR2 is YFSETQ in the germline V gene. There are 14 residues in the CDR3. Trimming shortened V by 0 bases and J by 6 bases, and 13 bases separated the two germline ends. The CDR3, as DNA: TGCGCCAGCAGCTTGGGGGCTCTCTCCGGCGAGCAGTACTTC. Its translation: CASSLGALSGEQYF.

This chain joins TRBV6-1 and TRBJ1-2; 8 bases are a match to TRBD1. CDR1 and CDR2 (germline): MNHNS, SASEGT. The CDR3 covers 13 residues. The trim removed 6 bases at V and 8 bases at J, leaving 8 bases unmatched. CDR3 region: CASRAGGVRGYTF. The CDR3 DNA follows: TGTGCCAGCAGAGCAGGGGGCGTGAGGGGCTACACCTTC.

The V call is TRBV19, the J call TRBJ1-1, with D maybe TRBD1 (6 bases). The length of the CDR3 is 15 residues. Per the germline V gene, CDR1 is LNHDA and CDR2 is SQIVND (reference sequence). V was cut by 5 bases and J by 4 bases, with 17 bases left in between. The CDR3 region is CASSVYRDPGTEAFF. CDR3 DNA sequence: TGTGCCAGTAGTGTATACAGGGATCCGGGCACTGAAGCTTTCTTT.

Here the CDR3 reads CASSWGVSPNEKLFF. CDR3 in DNA: TGTGCCAGCAGTTGGGGGGTCAGCCCTAATGAAAAACTGTTTTTT. The chain uses TRBV28 and TRBJ1-4; D is possibly TRBD1 (5 bases). Germline CDR1 reads MDHEN; CDR2 reads SYDVKM. Trimming took off 4 bases at V and 3 bases at J, with 12 bases between the two ends. This CDR3 has 15 residues.